These 17 T cell receptor beta chains came from one sample sequenced in a study of Graves' ophthalmopathy and Graves' hyperthyroidism. Beta-chain TCR CDR3 regions were amplified from RNA transcripts. A first-round RT-PCR used HTBI primers, followed by a second-round multiplex PCR. TCRdb independently ran MiXCR on the multiplex PCR reads; one entry per CDR3 protein. This repertoire shows approximately 640,000 distinct CDR3 sequences, just over 40% found once; its top ten account for 2.5% to 3.5%. The sequenced sample consisted of peripheral blood. Every receptor here comes from an adult man with Graves' ophthalmopathy.

This clonotype was counted ten times or more. The chain links TRBV5-1 to TRBJ1-1, with a weak D call TRBD1 (6 bases). The length of the CDR3 is 16 residues. Between the trimmed V and J ends, which lost 4 bases and 0 bases, there was a span of 16 bases. Germline values: CDR1 SGHRS, CDR2 YFSETQ. CDR3 sequence (DNA): TGCGCCAGCAGCGCCTCAGGGGACCGGTTGAACACTGAAGCTTTCTTT. Amino acid sequence: CASSASGDRLNTEAFF.

The chain's CDR3 is CSVDGPGEETQYF. Written as DNA, the CDR3 is TGCAGCGTTGATGGCCCGGGCGAAGAGACCCAGTACTTC. The chain uses TRBV29-1 and TRBJ2-5; D remains ambiguous. The length of the CDR3 is 13 residues. The V end was cut by 3 bases, the J end by 3 bases, with 11 bases between. Germline V gene lookup returns CDR1 SQVTM and CDR2 ANQGSEA.

This clonotype was recorded a few times. The genes are TRBV9 and TRBJ2-5, with 13 bases lining up with TRBD2. CDR1 and CDR2 (germline): SGDLS, YYNGEE. V trimming: 0 bases; J trimming: 4 bases; junction bases outside the gene matches: 6. The CDR3 has 17 amino acids. The chain's CDR3 is CASSVGTSGGPLETQYF. In nucleotides, the CDR3 is TGTGCCAGCAGCGTAGGGACTAGCGGGGGCCCATTAGAGACCCAGTACTTC.

This clonotype was observed many times. The gene calls are TRBV19 and TRBJ1-6; maybe TRBD1 (5 bases). The CDR3 extends over 13 amino acids. CDR1 and CDR2 (germline): LNHDA, SQIVND (reference sequence). The V end was cut by 5 bases, the J end by 6 bases, with 8 bases between. CDR3 nucleotide sequence: TGTGCCAGTAGTTCGACAGCTAATTCACCCCTCCACTTT. Encoded protein: CASSSTANSPLHF.

V and J are TRBV9 and TRBJ2-7, with D perhaps being TRBD1 or TRBD2 (6 bases each). The germline gives CDR1 SGDLS, CDR2 YYNGEE. V lost 0 bases to trimming and J lost 3 bases, with 13 bases between them. CDR3 length: 15 residues. The CDR3 here is CASSVGAGHNYEQYF. CDR3 DNA sequence: TGTGCCAGCAGCGTAGGTGCGGGACACAACTACGAGCAGTACTTC.

This clonotype was seen at least ten times. This chain links TRBV19 with TRBJ1-3; D remains unclear. The CDR3 runs to 14 residues. In germline, CDR1 is LNHDA, CDR2 SQIVND (reference sequence). V dropped 8 bases and J dropped 0 bases, with 11 bases sitting between them. The CDR3 nucleotides are TGTGCCAGTCGCGGACCTATCTCTGGAAACACCATATATTTT. Its protein product is CASRGPISGNTIYF.

This clonotype was recorded once. The CDR3 sequence is CASSSTSTSYEQYF. The DNA for the CDR3 is TGTGCCAGCAGCTCGACTAGCACCTCCTACGAGCAGTACTTC. This chain uses TRBV5-4 with TRBJ2-7; TRBD2 matches 7 bases. CDR1 and CDR2 (germline): SGHNT, YYREEE (reference sequence). The V and J ends lost 3 bases and 0 bases, in that order; junction bases with no gene match: 3. This CDR3 region has 14 residues.

V usage is TRBV20-1 and J usage is TRBJ1-1; D possibly corresponds to TRBD1 (6 bases). The CDR3 is 12 amino acids. Trimming pared 3 bases from V and 9 bases from J, leaving 14 bases between. CDR1 is DFQATT and CDR2 is SNEGSKA in the germline V gene (reference sequence). Here the CDR3 DNA reads TGCAGTGCTAGTAGGAGTGGACAGCAAGCTTTCTTT. Protein sequence: CSASRSGQQAFF.

The chain has TRBV5-1 and TRBJ1-5; D might be TRBD1 (5 bases). The germline gives CDR1 SGHRS, CDR2 YFSETQ. This CDR3 has 15 amino acids. Trimming left V 4 bases short and J 6 bases short, with 17 bases between. The CDR3 protein is CASSPGEGSSQPQHF. As DNA, the CDR3 is TGCGCCAGCAGCCCAGGAGAGGGGTCCAGTCAGCCCCAGCATTTT. Full variable domain (missing parts from reference TRBV5-1 and TRBJ1-5): KAGVTQTPRYLIKTRGQQVTLSCSPISGHRSVSWYQQTPGQGLQFLFEYFSETQRNKGNFPGRFSGRQFSNSRSEMNVSTLELGDSALYLCASSPGEGSSQPQHFGDGTRLSIL.

This clonotype was seen repeatedly, ten times or more. The rearrangement links TRBV7-9 to TRBJ1-2; D is unresolved. V was shortened by 1 base and J by 8 bases, with 5 bases between the two germline ends. Germline CDR1 and CDR2: SEHNR and FQNEAQ (reference sequence). The CDR3 runs to 11 residues. The CDR3 spells CASSLEGGYTF. DNA for the CDR3: TGTGCCAGCAGCTTAGAGGGAGGCTACACCTTC.

The chain carries TRBV2 and TRBJ1-6; 7 bases agree with TRBD1. V lost 5 bases and J lost 8; bases outside the gene matches: 6. Germline-derived CDR1 and CDR2 are SNHLY and FYNNEI. This CDR3 has 14 residues. CDR3 amino acids: CASSQTGTDSPLHF. CDR3 nucleotides: TGTGCCAGCAGTCAGACAGGGACGGATTCACCCCTCCACTTT. Drawing the rest from reference TRBV2 and TRBJ1-6, the complete variable domain is EPEVTQTPSHQVTQMGQEVILRCVPISNHLYFYWYRQILGQKVEFLVSFYNNEISEKSEIFDDQFSVERPDGSNFTLKIRSTKLEDSAMYFCASSQTGTDSPLHFGNGTRLTVT.

This clonotype was seen at least ten times. The CDR3 reads CASSQTGLNQPQHF. The CDR3 nucleotides read TGTGCCAGCAGCCAGACAGGACTAAATCAGCCCCAGCATTTT. The J gene is TRBJ1-5, the V gene TRBV7-9; D may be TRBD1 (6 bases). Trimming removed 5 bases at V and 4 bases at J, with 12 bases between. This CDR3 spans 14 amino acids. Germline V lookup: CDR1 SEHNR, CDR2 FQNEAQ (reference sequence).

The chain combines TRBV25-1 with TRBJ1-2; TRBD1 aligns across 12 bases. Trimming removed 8 bases from V and 4 bases from J; junction bases left unmatched: 8. The CDR3 covers 15 residues. The germline CDR1 and CDR2 sequences are MGHDK and SYGVNS. CDR3 bases: TGTGCCAGCCTGGGACAGGGGGCGCGCGGCTATGGCTACACCTTC. Its translation is CASLGQGARGYGYTF.

Many counts were recorded for this clonotype. The CDR3 DNA reads TGTGCCAGCAGCTTATCCAACAGCCTTGGTGGGGGCTACACCTTC. It specifies CASSLSNSLGGGYTF. This chain uses TRBV7-9 with TRBJ1-2; D uncertain. The CDR3 is made up of 15 amino acids. In germline, CDR1 is SEHNR, CDR2 FQNEAQ (reference sequence). V shed 2 bases and J shed 8 bases, with 18 bases lying between them.

Notes on this clonotype: At one boundary the junction diverges from the germline segment, which might be a read error. The V gene is TRBV7-6, the J gene TRBJ2-6; 9 bases match TRBD1. CDR1 and CDR2 (germline): SGHVS, FNYEAQ. This CDR3 has 12 residues. The CDR3 region is CASSLIGDRAAF. The CDR3 region has the DNA TGTGCCAGCAGCCTTATTGGGGACAGGGCGGCTTTC.

This chain connects TRBV6-1 to TRBJ2-6, with 8 bases identical to TRBD1. The germline CDR1 and CDR2 sequences are MNHNS and SASEGT. There are 16 residues in the CDR3. The V gene end was trimmed by 6 bases and the J gene end by 9 bases; junction bases not matched to a gene: 13. This CDR3 is CASRRPGQGGFNVLTF. DNA of the CDR3: TGTGCCAGCAGACGGCCTGGACAGGGCGGGTTCAACGTCCTGACTTTC.

The chain couples TRBV12-3 or TRBV12-4 to TRBJ1-2, with D possibly TRBD1 on 6 matching bases. Trimming shortened V by 7 bases and J by 2 bases, and 11 bases separated the two germline ends. The CDR3 extends over 13 amino acids. The CDR3 region is CASTLQGNYGYTF. The DNA for the CDR3 is TGTGCCAGCACCCTCCAGGGGAACTATGGCTACACCTTC.